This T cell receptor (beta chain) was captured by sequencing in a study of cytomegalovirus exposure and HLA in healthy donors. The length of the CDR3 is 16 residues. Per the germline V gene, CDR1 is MNHEY and CDR2 is SVGAGI. Trimming cost V 3 bases and J 0 bases; bases outside gene matches: 7. 60 Vbeta and 13 Jbeta primers were used in PCR. Sequencing used immunoSEQ multiplex PCR; TCRdb keeps in-frame clones, though not all of them. The sample lists roughly 200,000 clones; roughly 87% were seen once. This chain uses TRBV6-5 with TRBJ2-7, with TRBD1 matching 8 bases. The receptor's source is a woman aged 45-65 years in good health and CMV-seronegative. The sample consisted of PBMCs. The CDR3 DNA sequence: TGTGCCAGCAGTTATGGCAGGGGGCTCACCTCCTACGAGCAGTACTTC. Encoded protein: CASSYGRGLTSYEQYF.